This T cell receptor (beta chain) comes out of a study of beta chain features in type 1 diabetes. The V and J ends lost 5 bases and 0 bases respectively, with 13 bases between them. CDR1 is MDHEN and CDR2 is SYDVKM in the germline V gene. The CDR3 is made up of 15 amino acids. Expressed TCRB transcripts got sequenced, as all isolated RNA was reverse transcribed. Repertoires were generated with immunoSEQ multiplex PCR, while TCRdb's copy carries only in-frame clones and drops some. The sample includes hundreds of thousands of clones, roughly 13% of them seen just once. Sorting based on CD45RO/CCR7/CD25/CD127/CD95/CD27 separated CD4+ naive, central memory, regulatory and stem cell-like memory cells. Populations obtained by sorting all exceeded 95% purity.

This clonotype was obtained from a man in his late teens or twenties in good health. The chain uses TRBV28 and TRBJ1-1; the D gene is possibly TRBD1 (6 bases). The sequencing input was naive CD4+ T cells from blood. This CDR3 reads CASSPQYRVNTEAFF. For the CDR3, the DNA is TGTGCCAGCAGTCCCCAGTACAGGGTGAACACTGAAGCTTTCTTT. Using reference TRBV28 and TRBJ1-1 for the parts outside the CDR3, the full variable domain is DVKVTQSSRYLVKRTGEKVFLECVQDMDHENMFWYRQDPGLGLRLIYFSYDVKMKEKGDIPEGYSVSREKKERFSLILESASTNQTSMYLCASSPQYRVNTEAFFGQGTRLTVV.